These 5 T cell receptor beta chains share one sample of origin, sequenced in a study of blood T cell repertoires in COVID-19. Some clones are missing from TCRdb's copy, which holds only in-frame ones; the method was immunoSEQ multiplex PCR. The table shows about 440,000 clones, with around 90% occurring only once. Sequencing was performed on PBMCs or T cells enriched from blood (not recorded which). Source of these receptors: a man aged 18 to 29 who had recovered from COVID-19.

The gene calls are TRBV3-1 (or the pseudogene TRBV3-2) and TRBJ1-5, with D possibly being TRBD1 (6 bases). Trimming took off 4 bases at V and 6 bases at J, with 10 bases between the two ends. CDR1 is LGHDT, CDR2 YNNKEL, per germline (reference sequence). The CDR3 is 13 residues long. CDR3 residues: CASSPGEGQPQHF. The CDR3 nucleotides read TGTGCCAGCAGCCCAGGGGAGGGTCAGCCCCAGCATTTT.

The rearrangement links TRBV28 to TRBJ1-5; TRBD1 matches 7 bases. CDR3 length equals 18 residues. Trimming cost V 6 bases and J 4 bases; bases outside gene matches: 18. Per germline, CDR1 MDHEN and CDR2 SYDVKM. In DNA form, the CDR3 reads TGTGCCAGCAGCCACCCGAGCGGAGGGGGCGCGTGGAATCAGCCCCAGCATTTT. Translated: CASSHPSGGGAWNQPQHF.

This clone was picked up one time. This CDR3 reads CASSLDPGRTGVIGNTIYF. The CDR3 DNA is TGTGCCAGCAGCTTAGATCCAGGACGGACAGGGGTTATTGGAAACACCATATATTTT. The chain combines TRBV11-2 with TRBJ1-3; 9 bases fit TRBD1. Germline V gives CDR1 SGHAT, CDR2 FQNNGV. There are 19 residues in the CDR3. J lost 3 bases, V lost 0 bases, and 12 bases had no gene match.

The gene calls are TRBV7-9 and TRBJ2-5; tentative D call: TRBD1 (5 bases). The germline V gene encodes CDR1 SEHNR and CDR2 FQNEAQ (reference sequence). The CDR3 runs 14 residues. V lost 5 bases to trimming and J lost 5 bases, with 15 bases between them. The CDR3 reads CASSTPTVRETQYF. The CDR3 nucleotides read TGTGCCAGCAGCACCCCGACAGTTCGGGAGACCCAGTACTTC.

The chain joins TRBV19 to TRBJ2-1; a weak D match, TRBD2 (5 bases). This CDR3 comprises 13 residues. The V gene lost 8 bases and the J gene lost 2 bases, with 10 bases spanning the gap. Germline V CDR1 and CDR2: LNHDA, SQIVND (reference sequence). The CDR3 nucleotides are TGTGCCAGTGAGGGAAAGGCCTACAATGAGCAGTTCTTC. Amino acids: CASEGKAYNEQFF.